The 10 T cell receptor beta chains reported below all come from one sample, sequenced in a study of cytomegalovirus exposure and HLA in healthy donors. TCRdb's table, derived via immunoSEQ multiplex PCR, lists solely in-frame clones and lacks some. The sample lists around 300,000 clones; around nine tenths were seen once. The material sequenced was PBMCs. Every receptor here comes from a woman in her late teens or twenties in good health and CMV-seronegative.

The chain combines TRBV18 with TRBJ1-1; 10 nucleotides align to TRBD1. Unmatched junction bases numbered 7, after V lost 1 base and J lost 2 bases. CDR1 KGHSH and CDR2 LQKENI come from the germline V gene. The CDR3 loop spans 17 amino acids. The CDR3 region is CASSPRGQGKRNTEAFF. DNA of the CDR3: TGTGCCAGCTCACCACGGGGACAGGGGAAAAGAAACACTGAAGCTTTCTTT.

The DNA for the CDR3 is TGTGCCTGGAGTGTATTGCCGGGGACTAGCGGGAGGGTAACTGGAAACACCATATATTTT. It yields the protein CAWSVLPGTSGRVTGNTIYF. This rearrangement joins TRBV30 to TRBJ1-3, with D possibly being TRBD1 (5 bases). Deletions cut 0 bases from V and 2 bases from J, with 26 bases between. This CDR3 contains 20 residues. Germline CDR1 is GTSNPN and CDR2 is SVGIG (reference sequence).

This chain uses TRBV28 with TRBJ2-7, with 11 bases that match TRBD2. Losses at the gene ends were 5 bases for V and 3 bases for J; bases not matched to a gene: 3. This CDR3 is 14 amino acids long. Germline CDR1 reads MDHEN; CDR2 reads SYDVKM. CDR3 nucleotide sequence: TGTGCCAGCAGTCTAGCGGGAGGCATCTACGAGCAGTACTTC. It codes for CASSLAGGIYEQYF. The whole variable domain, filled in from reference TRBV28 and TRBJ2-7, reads DVKVTQSSRYLVKRTGEKVFLECVQDMDHENMFWYRQDPGLGLRLIYFSYDVKMKEKGDIPEGYSVSREKKERFSLILESASTNQTSMYLCASSLAGGIYEQYFGPGTRLTVT.

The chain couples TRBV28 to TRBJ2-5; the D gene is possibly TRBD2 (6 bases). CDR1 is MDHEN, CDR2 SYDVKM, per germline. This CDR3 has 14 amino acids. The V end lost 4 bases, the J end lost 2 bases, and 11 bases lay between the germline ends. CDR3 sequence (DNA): TGTGCCAGCAGTTGGGCGGGATTTCAAGAGACCCAGTACTTC. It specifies CASSWAGFQETQYF.

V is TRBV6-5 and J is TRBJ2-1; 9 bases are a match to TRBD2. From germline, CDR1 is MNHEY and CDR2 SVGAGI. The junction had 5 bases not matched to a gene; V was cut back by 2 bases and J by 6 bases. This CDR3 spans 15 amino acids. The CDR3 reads CASSYVRAGGNEQFF. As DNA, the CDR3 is TGTGCCAGCAGTTACGTTCGAGCGGGAGGCAATGAGCAGTTCTTC.

This chain's CDR3 is CASSYRDREYQPQHF. Here the CDR3 DNA reads TGTGCCAGCAGTTACCGGGACAGAGAGTATCAGCCCCAGCATTTT. The V call is TRBV6-6, the J call TRBJ1-5; 7 bases map to TRBD1. V lost 2 bases to trimming and J lost 5 bases; unmatched junction nucleotides: 6. Germline CDR1 is MNHNY and CDR2 is SVGAGI (reference sequence). The CDR3 sequence is 15 residues long.

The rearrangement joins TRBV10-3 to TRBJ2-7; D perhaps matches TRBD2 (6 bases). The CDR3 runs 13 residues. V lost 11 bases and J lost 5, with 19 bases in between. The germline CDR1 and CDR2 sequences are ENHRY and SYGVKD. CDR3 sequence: CAATRESGNEQYF. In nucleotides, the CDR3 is TGTGCCGCCACACGGGAGAGTGGCAACGAGCAGTACTTC.

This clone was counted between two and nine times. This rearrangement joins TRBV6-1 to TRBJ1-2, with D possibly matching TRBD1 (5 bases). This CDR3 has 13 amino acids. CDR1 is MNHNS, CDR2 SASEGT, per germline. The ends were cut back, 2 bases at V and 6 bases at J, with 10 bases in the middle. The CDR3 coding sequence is TGTGCCAGCAGTGAATGGGGGAGGGATGGCTACACCTTC. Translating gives CASSEWGRDGYTF.

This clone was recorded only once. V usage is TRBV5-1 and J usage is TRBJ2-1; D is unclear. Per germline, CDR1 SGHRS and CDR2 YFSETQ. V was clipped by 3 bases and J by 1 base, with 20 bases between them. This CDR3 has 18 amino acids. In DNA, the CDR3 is TGCGCCAGCAGCTCCATAGCAGCTCGCTTAATGTCCTACAATGAGCAGTTCTTC. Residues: CASSSIAARLMSYNEQFF.

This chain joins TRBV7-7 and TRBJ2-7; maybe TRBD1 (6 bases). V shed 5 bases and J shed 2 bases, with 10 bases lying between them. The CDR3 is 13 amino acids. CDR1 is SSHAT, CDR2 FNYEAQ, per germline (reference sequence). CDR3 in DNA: TGTGCCAGCAGCCCTTCAGGGGCCTACGAGCAGTACTTC. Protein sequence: CASSPSGAYEQYF.